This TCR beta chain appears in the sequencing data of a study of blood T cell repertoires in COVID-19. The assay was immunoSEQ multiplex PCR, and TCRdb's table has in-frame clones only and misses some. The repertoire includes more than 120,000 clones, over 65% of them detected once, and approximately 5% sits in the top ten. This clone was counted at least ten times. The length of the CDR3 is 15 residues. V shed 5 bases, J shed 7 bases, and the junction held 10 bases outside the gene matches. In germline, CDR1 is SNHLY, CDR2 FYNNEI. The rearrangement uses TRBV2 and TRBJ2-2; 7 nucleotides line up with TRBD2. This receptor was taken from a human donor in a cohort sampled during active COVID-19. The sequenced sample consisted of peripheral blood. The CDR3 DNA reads TGTGCCAGCAGTATGGTAGCGGGTACCCTCGGGGAGCTGTTTTTT. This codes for CASSMVAGTLGELFF.